A selection of T cell receptor beta chains follows, all from one sample in a study of T-cell memory formation after mild COVID-19. TCRdb ran MiXCR on the 5' RACE reads and lists one entry per CDR3 protein. Found here are under 15,000 distinct CDR3 sequences, 15% to 20% of them singletons; the top ten hold under 60%. The specimen sequenced was PBMCs or a T cell subset sorted from them (not recorded which). The receptors derive from a man aged 18 to 29 who had mild COVID-19 (a few samples of this study predate the infection). Cell type and time point are not known. CDR3s include the opening cysteine and the closing phenylalanine or tryptophan. D genes are given only for firm matches. Rows give clone size only sometimes, using once, few, many, or a class for an expanded clone.

V gene	D gene	clone size	J gene	CDR3 protein	CDR3 DNA
TRBV27	.	many	TRBJ1-1	CASQPGGLGEAFF	TGTGCCAGCCAACCCGGGGGCTTGGGCGAAGCTTTCTTT
TRBV7-8	TRBD2	many	TRBJ2-3	CASSLARLAGPEDTQYF	TGTGCCAGCAGCTTAGCGAGATTAGCGGGGCCCGAAGATACGCAGTATTTT
TRBV6-6	TRBD1	few	TRBJ1-4	CASSYSRGQGRRTNEKLFF	TGTGCCAGCAGTTACTCGAGGGGACAGGGGCGTAGGACTAATGAAAAACTGTTTTTT
TRBV11-3	.	many	TRBJ2-5	CASSLADQETQYF	TGTGCCAGCAGCTTAGCCGATCAAGAGACCCAGTACTTC
TRBV15	TRBD2	.	TRBJ2-3	CATSRTSGGEVGTDTQYF	TGTGCCACCAGCAGAACTAGCGGGGGGGAGGTGGGCACAGATACGCAGTATTTT
TRBV5-1	.	.	TRBJ2-1	CASSLPRSSGGNEQFF	TGCGCCAGCAGCTTACCCAGATCAAGTGGTGGGAATGAGCAGTTCTTC
TRBV4-2	TRBD2	.	TRBJ2-5	CASSREPGLARQAQYF	TGTGCCAGCAGCCGGGAACCGGGACTAGCGCGGCAGGCCCAGTACTTC
TRBV27	TRBD1	many	TRBJ1-2	CASTQGGRAGYTF	TGTGCCAGCACACAGGGGGGCCGCGCTGGCTACACCTTC
TRBV7-8	.	few	TRBJ1-5	CASSYRRGLQPQHF	TGTGCCAGCAGCTACCGTCGGGGGCTTCAGCCCCAGCATTTT
TRBV10-3	.	many	TRBJ2-3	CATLGEPSTDTQYF	TGTGCCACCCTCGGGGAGCCCTCCACAGATACGCAGTATTTT
TRBV7-2	.	.	TRBJ1-1	CASSLRARRVPNTEAFF	TGTGCCAGCAGCTTAAGGGCCAGAAGGGTCCCGAACACTGAAGCTTTCTTT
TRBV27	TRBD1	many	TRBJ2-7	CASSLFRDRGPYEQYF	TGTGCCAGCAGTTTGTTCCGGGACAGGGGGCCCTACGAGCAGTACTTC
TRBV6-5	TRBD1	.	TRBJ2-7	CASWTGGLYEQYF	TGTGCCAGTTGGACAGGAGGACTCTACGAGCAGTACTTC
TRBV6-2/TRBV6-3	.	.	TRBJ1-1	CASIQLLHGYSTEAFF	TGTGCCAGCATTCAATTACTTCATGGGTATAGCACTGAAGCTTTCTTT